The source of this TCR beta chain is a study of blood T cells in healthy people across ages. A J-beta primer mix and a sample-barcoded 5' primer were used in a second PCR of roughly 7 to 12 cycles. One entry per CDR3 protein results from TCRdb running MiXCR on the 5' RACE reads. The sample contains about 1.7 million distinct CDR3 sequences, over 25% of which appear only once. The length of the CDR3 is 15 residues. CDR1 and CDR2 from the germline V gene are DFQATT and SNEGSKA (reference sequence). V was cut by 0 bases and J by 13 bases, with 22 bases left in between. General study findings and limits: Older individuals had lower TCR beta diversity per million T cells (the decline was roughly linear). Long-lived donors carried more naive CD4+ cells and greater diversity than aged donors.

Points on this clonotype: What it binds is not known.

The clonotype comes from a woman aged 25 to 39 in good health. The chain links TRBV20-1 to TRBJ2-4; D remains unclear. The sample taken for sequencing was blood. The CDR3 is CSARDGSGTNNEQYF. The CDR3 region has the DNA TGCAGTGCTAGAGATGGATCGGGTACCAACAATGAGCAGTACTTC.